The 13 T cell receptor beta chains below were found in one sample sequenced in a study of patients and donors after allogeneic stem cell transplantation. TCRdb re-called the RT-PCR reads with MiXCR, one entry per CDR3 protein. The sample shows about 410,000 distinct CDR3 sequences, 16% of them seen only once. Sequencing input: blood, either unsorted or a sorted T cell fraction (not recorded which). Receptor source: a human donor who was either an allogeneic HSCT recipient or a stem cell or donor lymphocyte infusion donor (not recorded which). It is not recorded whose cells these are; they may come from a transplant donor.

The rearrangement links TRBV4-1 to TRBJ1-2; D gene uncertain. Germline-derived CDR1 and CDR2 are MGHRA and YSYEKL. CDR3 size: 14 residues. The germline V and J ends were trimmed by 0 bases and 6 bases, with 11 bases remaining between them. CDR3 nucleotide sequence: TGCGCCAGCAGCCAAGATTTGGCAGGCGATGGCTACACCTTC. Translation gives CASSQDLAGDGYTF.

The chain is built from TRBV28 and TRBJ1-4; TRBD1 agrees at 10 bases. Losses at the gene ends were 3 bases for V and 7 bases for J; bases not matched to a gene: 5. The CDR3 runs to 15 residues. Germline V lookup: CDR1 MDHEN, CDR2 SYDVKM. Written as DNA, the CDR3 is TGTGCCAGCAGTTTCCGGACAGGGGGGAGTGAAAAACTGTTTTTT. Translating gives CASSFRTGGSEKLFF.

The CDR3 sequence is CASSPPDRGIEQYF. For the CDR3, the DNA is TGTGCCAGCAGTCCACCAGACAGGGGTATCGAGCAGTACTTC. The chain joins TRBV28 to TRBJ2-7, with TRBD1 identical over 8 bases. With V trimmed by 5 bases and J by 6 bases, 9 bases remained unmatched. Germline V gene sequence: CDR1 MDHEN, CDR2 SYDVKM. CDR3 size: 14 residues.

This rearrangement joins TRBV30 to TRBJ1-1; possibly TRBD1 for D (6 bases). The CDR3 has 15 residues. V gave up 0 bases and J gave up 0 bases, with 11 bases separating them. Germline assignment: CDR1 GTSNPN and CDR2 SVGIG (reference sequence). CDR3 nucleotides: TGTGCCTGGAGTGTATTGGGACACCTGAACACTGAAGCTTTCTTT. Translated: CAWSVLGHLNTEAFF.

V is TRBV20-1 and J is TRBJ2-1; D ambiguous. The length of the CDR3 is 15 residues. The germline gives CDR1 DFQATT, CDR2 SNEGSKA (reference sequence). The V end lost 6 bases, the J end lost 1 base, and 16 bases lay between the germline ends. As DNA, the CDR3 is TGCAGTGCCCCCTCGGCGATTGCGTCCTACAATGAGCAGTTCTTC. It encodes CSAPSAIASYNEQFF.

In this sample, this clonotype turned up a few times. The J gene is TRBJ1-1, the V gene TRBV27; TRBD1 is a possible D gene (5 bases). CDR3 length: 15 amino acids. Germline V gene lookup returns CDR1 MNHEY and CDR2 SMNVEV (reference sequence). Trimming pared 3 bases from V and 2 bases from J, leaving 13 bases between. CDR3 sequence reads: CASSFGASGNTEAFF. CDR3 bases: TGTGCCAGCAGTTTCGGGGCCTCTGGAAACACTGAAGCTTTCTTT.

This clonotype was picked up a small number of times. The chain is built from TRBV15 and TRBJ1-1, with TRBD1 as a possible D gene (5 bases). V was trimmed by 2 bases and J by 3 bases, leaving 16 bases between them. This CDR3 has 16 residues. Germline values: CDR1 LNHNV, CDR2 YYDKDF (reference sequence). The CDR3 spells CATSRYPRGSHTEAFF. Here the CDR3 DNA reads TGTGCCACCAGCAGATACCCTCGGGGGTCCCACACTGAAGCTTTCTTT.

The CDR3 DNA reads TGTGCCAGCAGTGACCCGCCTCAGGACACTGAAGCTTTCTTT. Its translation is CASSDPPQDTEAFF. The rearrangement joins TRBV6-1 to TRBJ1-1, with unresolved D. The V and J ends lost 3 bases and 3 bases respectively, with 11 bases between them. There are 14 residues in the CDR3. Germline-derived CDR1 and CDR2 are MNHNS and SASEGT.

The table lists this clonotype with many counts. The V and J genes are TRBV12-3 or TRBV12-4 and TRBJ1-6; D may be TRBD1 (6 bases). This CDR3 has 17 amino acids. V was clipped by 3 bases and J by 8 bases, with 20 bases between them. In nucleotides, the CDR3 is TGTGCCAGCAGTTTTTCTGGGGCCGGGACAACCGATTCACCCCTCCACTTT. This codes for CASSFSGAGTTDSPLHF.

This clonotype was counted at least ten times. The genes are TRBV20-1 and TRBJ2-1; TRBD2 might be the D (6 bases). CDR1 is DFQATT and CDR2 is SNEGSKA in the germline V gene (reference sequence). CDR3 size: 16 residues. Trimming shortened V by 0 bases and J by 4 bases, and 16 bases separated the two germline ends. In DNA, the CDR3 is TGCAGTGCTAGAGATCCGGCTAGCGCCGCTTACAATGAGCAGTTCTTC. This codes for CSARDPASAAYNEQFF.

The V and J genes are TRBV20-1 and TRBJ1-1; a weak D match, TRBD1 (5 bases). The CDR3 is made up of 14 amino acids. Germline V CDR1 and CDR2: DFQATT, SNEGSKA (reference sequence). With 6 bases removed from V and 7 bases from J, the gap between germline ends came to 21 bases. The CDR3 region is CSATQLGGAGEAFF. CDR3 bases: TGCAGTGCAACTCAGCTCGGAGGGGCGGGTGAAGCTTTCTTT.

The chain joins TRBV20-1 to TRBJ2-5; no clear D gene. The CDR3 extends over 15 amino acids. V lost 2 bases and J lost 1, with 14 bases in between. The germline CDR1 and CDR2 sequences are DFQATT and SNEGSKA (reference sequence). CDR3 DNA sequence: TGCAGTGCTAGATTAACAATCACCTTCCAAGAGACCCAGTACTTC. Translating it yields CSARLTITFQETQYF.

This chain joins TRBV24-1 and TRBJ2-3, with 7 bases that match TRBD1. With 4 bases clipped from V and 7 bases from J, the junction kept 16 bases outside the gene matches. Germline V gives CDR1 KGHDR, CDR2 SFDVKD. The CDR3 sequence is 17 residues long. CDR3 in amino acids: CATSDPSRAGGRNTQYF. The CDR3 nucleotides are TGTGCCACCAGTGACCCCTCCAGGGCAGGGGGTAGGAATACGCAGTATTTT.